The 32 T cell receptor beta chains listed next were all sequenced from one sample in a study of T cell responses to AZD1222 COVID-19 vaccine. TCRdb's copy holds only in-frame clones and misses some; the assay was immunoSEQ multiplex PCR. The data show some 110,000 clones, with 75% to 90% seen just once and 3.5% to 5.5% held by the top ten. The source was peripheral blood, collected 28 days after the second AZD1222 dose. The receptor source for this set is an adult who received the AZD1222 COVID-19 vaccine.

The rearrangement joins TRBV4-1 to TRBJ1-6, with D tentatively TRBD1 (6 bases). This CDR3 is built from 17 residues. V was shortened by 0 bases and J by 7 bases, with 16 bases between the two germline ends. In germline, CDR1 is MGHRA, CDR2 YSYEKL. The CDR3 loop reads CASSQDLGALGNSPLHF. The CDR3 nucleotides read TGCGCCAGCAGCCAAGATCTGGGGGCGCTGGGAAATTCACCCCTCCACTTT.

The chain has TRBV7-9 and TRBJ2-5, with D perhaps matching TRBD2 (6 bases). Germline CDR1 SEHNR, CDR2 FQNEAQ (reference sequence). V gave up 3 bases and J gave up 7 bases, with 9 bases separating them. The CDR3 extends over 12 amino acids. The CDR3 is CASSFWGGTQYF. CDR3 in DNA: TGTGCCAGCAGCTTCTGGGGAGGGACCCAGTACTTC.

This clone showed up just once. The chain combines TRBV19 with TRBJ1-5, with D perhaps matching TRBD1 (6 bases). The CDR3 length is 15 residues. Germline V gene data show CDR1 as LNHDA and CDR2 as SQIVND (reference sequence). V gave up 1 base and J gave up 3 bases, with 10 bases separating them. The CDR3 region has the DNA TGTGCCAGTAGTATAGGGAACAGGGTCAATCAGCCCCAGCATTTT. This gives the protein CASSIGNRVNQPQHF.

The V call is TRBV3-1 (or the pseudogene TRBV3-2), the J call TRBJ2-2, with a weak D call TRBD2 (6 bases). The CDR3 is 17 residues long. V was trimmed by 0 bases and J by 4 bases, leaving 15 bases between them. Germline CDR1 LGHDT, CDR2 YNNKEL (reference sequence). The CDR3 DNA reads as TGTGCCAGCAGCCAAGACGGAGGGGCGCAAGGCACCGGGGAGCTGTTTTTT. It encodes CASSQDGGAQGTGELFF.

This sequence joins TRBV5-6 and TRBJ2-7, with TRBD1 matching over 9 bases. J was trimmed by 5 bases and V by 0 bases; bases with no gene match: 3. Germline CDR1 SGHDT, CDR2 YYEEEE. This CDR3 is 14 amino acids long. The CDR3, as DNA: TGTGCCAGCAGCTTGGGGGGACAGGGTGACGAGCAGTACTTC. Its protein is CASSLGGQGDEQYF.

The chain joins TRBV4-3 to TRBJ1-3; possibly TRBD1 for D (5 bases). CDR1 LGHNA and CDR2 YSLEER come from the germline V gene. Trimming removed 0 bases at V and 7 bases at J, with 13 bases between. The CDR3 loop spans 15 amino acids. The CDR3 region has the DNA TGCGCCAGCAGCCAAGATTGGGGGGTGGGGAACACCATATATTTT. Its protein product is CASSQDWGVGNTIYF.

The J gene is TRBJ1-1, the V gene TRBV5-6; 8 bases agree with TRBD1. Germline loops: CDR1 SGHDT, CDR2 YYEEEE. Trimming removed 5 bases from V and 0 bases from J; junction bases left unmatched: 12. The CDR3 spans 17 residues. The CDR3: CASRETGVTFMNTEAFF. The CDR3 nucleotides are TGTGCCAGCAGGGAGACAGGGGTTACCTTCATGAACACTGAAGCTTTCTTT.

V is TRBV2 and J is TRBJ1-4, with D possibly matching TRBD1 (5 bases). The V gene's germline CDR1 is SNHLY and CDR2 FYNNEI. V lost 10 bases, J lost 7 bases, and 16 bases lay in between. The CDR3 is 13 residues long. The DNA of the CDR3 is TGTGCCACCCTAAGGGACCGGGGTGAAAAACTGTTTTTT. This translates into CATLRDRGEKLFF.

The CDR3 here is CATRQSYNQPQHF. DNA for the CDR3: TGTGCCACCAGACAGAGTTACAATCAGCCCCAGCATTTT. The chain is built from TRBV2 and TRBJ1-5, with D possibly being TRBD1 (5 bases). This CDR3 contains 13 residues. Trimming cost V 10 bases and J 3 bases, with 13 bases left between them. Germline CDR1 and CDR2: SNHLY and FYNNEI.

The rearrangement joins TRBV19 to TRBJ2-7; D is unclear. V shed 3 bases and J shed 6 bases, with 9 bases lying between them. Germline loops: CDR1 LNHDA, CDR2 SQIVND (reference sequence). The CDR3 is 12 amino acids. CDR3 loop: CASSISAAEQYF. CDR3 bases: TGTGCCAGTAGTATTTCGGCGGCCGAGCAGTACTTC.

The genes are TRBV6-5 and TRBJ1-1; the match to TRBD1 covers 10 bases. V lost 2 bases to trimming and J lost 11 bases; unmatched junction nucleotides: 8. This CDR3 has 14 amino acids. Germline CDR1 and CDR2: MNHEY and SVGAGI. The CDR3 nucleotides are TGTGCCAGCAGTTACGGGGGACAGGGGAAGGTGGCTTTCTTT. Residues: CASSYGGQGKVAFF.

This clone was recorded a few times. V is TRBV6-5 and J is TRBJ2-1; possible D gene TRBD1, 5 bases. Trimming took off 7 bases at V and 6 bases at J, with 13 bases between the two ends. This CDR3 region has 13 residues. Germline loops: CDR1 MNHEY, CDR2 SVGAGI. CDR3 in amino acids: CASTRGHLNEQFF. The CDR3 bases are TGTGCCAGCACCCGAGGACATCTCAATGAGCAGTTCTTC.

This clone occurred a few times. This chain links TRBV19 with TRBJ2-3; D may be TRBD1 (6 bases). The CDR3 spans 17 residues. V lost 6 bases to trimming and J lost 4 bases, with 23 bases between them. Germline V CDR1 and CDR2: LNHDA, SQIVND (reference sequence). CDR3 sequence: CASRPPFLQGFPDTQYF. The CDR3 nucleotides read TGTGCCAGTAGACCCCCTTTTTTACAGGGTTTCCCAGATACGCAGTATTTT.

This clone turned up a few times. V and J are TRBV5-4 and TRBJ1-2; D is unresolved. The germline V gene has CDR1 SGHNT and CDR2 YYREEE (reference sequence). This CDR3 comprises 12 residues. V gave up 3 bases and J gave up 8 bases, with 11 bases separating them. This CDR3 reads CASSSGVGGYTF. Written as DNA, the CDR3 is TGTGCCAGCAGCTCCGGGGTAGGCGGCTACACCTTC.

The gene calls are TRBV3-1 (or the pseudogene TRBV3-2) and TRBJ1-6; TRBD1 is a possible D gene (5 bases). Trimming pared 0 bases from V and 9 bases from J, leaving 15 bases between. The CDR3 is made up of 16 amino acids. CDR1 LGHDT and CDR2 YNNKEL come from the germline V gene (reference sequence). The CDR3 DNA is TGTGCCAGCAGCCAAGAGGGGCAGGGTTCTGGTTCACCCCTCCACTTT. This sequence encodes CASSQEGQGSGSPLHF.

The V and J genes are TRBV2 and TRBJ2-2, with TRBD1 matching 7 bases. The length of the CDR3 is 18 residues. V lost 6 bases, J lost 2 bases, and 15 bases stayed unmatched. Looked up from germline, CDR1 is SNHLY and CDR2 is FYNNEI. This chain's CDR3 is CASRDWGQTNLNTGELFF. DNA for the CDR3: TGTGCCAGCAGAGATTGGGGACAGACTAACCTTAACACCGGGGAGCTGTTTTTT.

The rearrangement uses TRBV27 and TRBJ1-6; D not resolved. The CDR3 runs to 13 residues. V lost 1 base, J lost 14 bases, and 12 bases lay in between. CDR1 MNHEY and CDR2 SMNVEV come from the germline V gene (reference sequence). Here the CDR3 reads CASSLLGSGTLHF. The DNA of the CDR3 is TGTGCCAGCAGTTTATTGGGGTCCGGGACCCTCCACTTT.

The V gene is TRBV7-8, the J gene TRBJ1-1; D is uncertain. The V end was cut by 3 bases, the J end by 2 bases, with 7 bases between. The CDR3 loop spans 13 amino acids. The germline CDR1 and CDR2 sequences are SGHVS and FQNEAQ. CDR3 bases: TGTGCCAGCAGCTTTCAGGAAAACACTGAAGCTTTCTTT. This gives the protein CASSFQENTEAFF.

V usage is TRBV5-1 and J usage is TRBJ2-1; the match to TRBD2 covers 10 bases. Unmatched junction bases numbered 4, after V lost 1 base and J lost 6 bases. CDR3 length: 15 residues. Germline V gene sequence: CDR1 SGHRS, CDR2 YFSETQ. The DNA for the CDR3 is TGCGCCAGCAGCTTGAGCGGGGGGGCGGTCAATGAGCAGTTCTTC. It translates to CASSLSGGAVNEQFF.

V usage is TRBV18 and J usage is TRBJ1-5; D unresolved. With 3 bases removed from V and 3 bases from J, the gap between germline ends came to 6 bases. CDR3 size: 13 residues. Germline loops: CDR1 KGHSH, CDR2 LQKENI. CDR3 sequence (DNA): TGTGCCAGCTCACCGGCGGACAATCAGCCCCAGCATTTT. The encoded protein is CASSPADNQPQHF.

This chain links TRBV4-1 with TRBJ2-2, with D unresolved. This CDR3 region has 15 residues. Deletions cut 1 base from V and 3 bases from J, with 9 bases between. Germline-derived CDR1 and CDR2 are MGHRA and YSYEKL. For the CDR3, the DNA is TGCGCCAGCAGCCAAGGGTGGGTAGACACCGGGGAGCTGTTTTTT. This codes for CASSQGWVDTGELFF.

The chain joins TRBV28 to TRBJ1-3; 7 nucleotides align to TRBD1. The CDR3 loop spans 15 amino acids. The trim removed 5 bases at V and 2 bases at J, leaving 6 bases unmatched. The germline gives CDR1 MDHEN, CDR2 SYDVKM. This chain's CDR3 is CASSLNRGPGNTIYF. The CDR3 DNA is TGTGCCAGCAGTCTCAACAGGGGTCCTGGAAACACCATATATTTT.

The V and J genes are TRBV4-2 and TRBJ1-5; D remains ambiguous. V was trimmed by 0 bases and J by 5 bases, leaving 5 bases between them. Germline values: CDR1 LGHNA, CDR2 YNFKEQ. This CDR3 region has 13 residues. The CDR3 DNA reads TGTGCCAGCAGCCAAGATGGGGATCAGCCCCAGCATTTT. This translates into CASSQDGDQPQHF.

The V call is TRBV12-3 or TRBV12-4, the J call TRBJ1-4, with 7 bases aligning to TRBD1. This CDR3 spans 13 amino acids. V dropped 5 bases and J dropped 9; count of bases not matched to a gene: 6. The chain's CDR3 is CASSPRDSKKLFF. The CDR3 nucleotides read TGTGCCAGCAGTCCACGGGACAGCAAAAAACTGTTTTTT.

The V call is TRBV5-5, the J call TRBJ2-1; 9 nucleotides align to TRBD1. J was trimmed by 6 bases and V by 1 base; bases with no gene match: 8. The CDR3 length is 16 residues. Germline V gene lookup returns CDR1 SGHKS and CDR2 YYEKEE (reference sequence). CDR3 coding DNA: TGTGCCAGCAGCTTGTCCCCCACAGGGGGCTTCAATGAGCAGTTCTTC. Its protein product is CASSLSPTGGFNEQFF.

The chain is built from TRBV7-2 and TRBJ2-7, with D uncertain. V lost 1 base, J lost 0 bases, and 7 bases lay in between. CDR1 and CDR2 (germline): SGHTA, FQGNSA. CDR3 length: 14 residues. CDR3 DNA: TGTGCCAGCAGCTTAGGTCCAGCCTCCTACGAGCAGTACTTC. As protein: CASSLGPASYEQYF.

The V gene is TRBV27, the J gene TRBJ1-6, with 7 bases matching TRBD1. V lost 5 bases to trimming and J lost 7 bases; unmatched junction nucleotides: 8. CDR3 length: 15 amino acids. CDR1 is MNHEY, CDR2 SMNVEV, per germline (reference sequence). CDR3 DNA sequence: TGTGCCAGCAGTCGACCGGGACAGACAAATTCACCCCTCCACTTT. Its protein product is CASSRPGQTNSPLHF.

V and J are TRBV12-3 or TRBV12-4 and TRBJ2-1; D is possibly TRBD1 (6 bases). The CDR3 is made up of 11 amino acids. Trimming left V 6 bases short and J 13 bases short, with 13 bases between. The DNA of the CDR3 is TGTGCCAGCAGCCTACAGGGACGCCAGTTCTTC. Translating it yields CASSLQGRQFF.

This sequence joins TRBV27 and TRBJ2-2; 8 bases are shared with TRBD1. V lost 4 bases and J lost 7; bases outside the gene matches: 8. Germline CDR1 reads MNHEY; CDR2 reads SMNVEV (reference sequence). This CDR3 is 15 amino acids long. CDR3 residues: CASSSLDRVGGELFF. Written as DNA, the CDR3 is TGTGCCAGCAGTTCCCTGGACAGGGTTGGCGGGGAGCTGTTTTTT.

This sequence joins TRBV6-5 and TRBJ1-3; 7 bases are a match to TRBD1. The V and J ends lost 6 bases and 6 bases, in that order; junction bases with no gene match: 11. The CDR3 spans 15 residues. Germline V gene sequence: CDR1 MNHEY, CDR2 SVGAGI. This CDR3 reads CASRTGQKLENTIYF. Here the CDR3 DNA reads TGTGCCAGCAGGACGGGACAGAAACTCGAAAACACCATATATTTT.

The rearrangement joins TRBV5-1 to TRBJ1-1, with 11 bases aligning to TRBD1. The CDR3 is 17 residues long. Germline-derived CDR1 and CDR2 are SGHRS and YFSETQ. Trimming removed 0 bases from V and 4 bases from J; junction bases left unmatched: 8. This chain's CDR3 is CASSLALGQGVVTEAFF. The DNA for the CDR3 is TGCGCCAGCAGCTTGGCGCTGGGACAGGGGGTTGTCACTGAAGCTTTCTTT. The variable domain in full, completed from reference TRBV5-1 and TRBJ1-1, reads KAGVTQTPRYLIKTRGQQVTLSCSPISGHRSVSWYQQTPGQGLQFLFEYFSETQRNKGNFPGRFSGRQFSNSRSEMNVSTLELGDSALYLCASSLALGQGVVTEAFFGQGTRLTVV.

The chain couples TRBV18 to TRBJ1-6; 10 bases align to TRBD1. The junction had 1 base not matched to a gene; V was cut back by 3 bases and J by 8 bases. The CDR3 contains 14 residues. Looked up from germline, CDR1 is KGHSH and CDR2 is LQKENI. The CDR3: CASSPGQGDSPLHF. The CDR3 DNA sequence: TGTGCCAGCTCACCCGGACAGGGGGATTCACCCCTCCACTTT.